This TCR beta chain was obtained from a study of T cell repertoires in cytomegalovirus infection. About the research overall: It can be stated that public TCR beta signatures indicated CMV infection as well as a matching HLA type.

This clonotype has at least ten counts. Its specificity is unknown. TCRdb reprocessed the reads via MiXCR and lists one record per CDR3 protein. The sample includes hundreds of thousands of distinct CDR3 sequences, roughly 36% of them seen just once. This receptor was obtained from a human donor in good health (CMV status not recorded). Some clones in this sample may be carry-over from other donors' samples. The sample was cultured PBMCs, taken from culture after CMV antigen stimulation.

The CDR3 protein is CASSSHPDGGGGYTF. In DNA form, the CDR3 reads TGTGCCAGCAGTTCCCATCCCGACGGGGGAGGAGGCTACACCTTC. This chain joins TRBV7-6 and TRBJ1-2; a possible D gene is TRBD1 (5 bases). This CDR3 comprises 15 residues. The V end was cut by 6 bases, the J end by 8 bases, with 22 bases between. Germline V gene data show CDR1 as SGHVS and CDR2 as FNYEAQ.